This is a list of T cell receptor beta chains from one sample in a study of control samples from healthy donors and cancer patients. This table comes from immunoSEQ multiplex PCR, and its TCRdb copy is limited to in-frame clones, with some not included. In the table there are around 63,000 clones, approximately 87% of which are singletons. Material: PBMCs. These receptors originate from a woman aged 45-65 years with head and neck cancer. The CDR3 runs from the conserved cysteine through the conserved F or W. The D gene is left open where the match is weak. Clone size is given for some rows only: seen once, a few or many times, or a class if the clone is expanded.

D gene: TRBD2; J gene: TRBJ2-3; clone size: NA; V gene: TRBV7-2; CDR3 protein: CASSSDSGSTDTQYF; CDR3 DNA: TGTGCCAGCAGCTCGGATAGCGGGTCCACAGATACGCAGTATTTT
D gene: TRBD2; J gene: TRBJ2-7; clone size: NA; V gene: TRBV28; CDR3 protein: CASSRQLGGGVEQYF; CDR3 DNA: TGTGCCAGCAGCCGGCAACTGGGCGGGGGGGTCGAGCAGTACTTC
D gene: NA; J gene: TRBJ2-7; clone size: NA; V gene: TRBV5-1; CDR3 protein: CASSLESGIYEQYF; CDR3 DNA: TGCGCCAGCAGCTTGGAATCGGGGATCTACGAGCAGTACTTC
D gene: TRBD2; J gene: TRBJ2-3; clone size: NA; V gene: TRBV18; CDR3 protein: CASSPNSGGTDTQYF; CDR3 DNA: TGTGCCAGCTCACCAAATAGCGGGGGAACAGATACGCAGTATTTT
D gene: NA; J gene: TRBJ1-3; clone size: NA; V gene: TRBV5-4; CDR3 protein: CASSREGGNTIYF; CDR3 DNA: TGTGCCAGCAGCCGAGAGGGGGGAAACACCATATATTTT
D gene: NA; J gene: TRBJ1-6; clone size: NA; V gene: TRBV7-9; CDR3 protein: CASSLSGTRGSPLHF; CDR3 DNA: TGTGCCAGCAGCCTATCCGGGACTCGGGGTTCACCCCTCCACTTT
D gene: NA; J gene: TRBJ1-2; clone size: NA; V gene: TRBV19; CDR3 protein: CASSILNPTEFYGYTF; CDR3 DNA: TGTGCCAGTAGTATTTTAAATCCGACGGAGTTCTATGGCTACACCTTC
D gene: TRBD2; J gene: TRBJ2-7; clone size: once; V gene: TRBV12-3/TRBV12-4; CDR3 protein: CATQLAGGGEQYF; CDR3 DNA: TGTGCCACACAACTAGCGGGGGGTGGCGAGCAGTACTTC
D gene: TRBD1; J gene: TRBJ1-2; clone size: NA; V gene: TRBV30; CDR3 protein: CAWFAGGSGYTF; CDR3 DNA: TGTGCCTGGTTCGCAGGGGGCAGTGGCTACACCTTC
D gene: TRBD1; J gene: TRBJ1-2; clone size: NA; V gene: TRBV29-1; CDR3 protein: CSAAPGTGDYGYTF; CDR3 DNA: TGCAGCGCAGCTCCCGGGACAGGGGACTATGGCTACACCTTC
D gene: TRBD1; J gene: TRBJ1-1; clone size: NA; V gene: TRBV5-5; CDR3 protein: CASSLGDRANTEAFF; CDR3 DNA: TGTGCCAGCAGCTTGGGGGACAGGGCGAACACTGAAGCTTTCTTT
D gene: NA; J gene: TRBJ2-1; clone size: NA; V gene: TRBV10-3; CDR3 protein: CAISESITGSGSYEQFF; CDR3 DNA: TGTGCCATCAGTGAGTCGATAACAGGGTCGGGGTCTTATGAGCAGTTCTTC
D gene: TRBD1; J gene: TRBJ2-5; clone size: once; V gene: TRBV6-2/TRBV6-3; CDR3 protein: CASSQNRGRKETQYF; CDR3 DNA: TGTGCCAGCAGTCAGAACAGGGGGCGCAAGGAGACCCAGTACTTC
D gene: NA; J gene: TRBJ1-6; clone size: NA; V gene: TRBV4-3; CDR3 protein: CASSQSFSYNSPLHF; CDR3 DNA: TGCGCCAGCAGCCAAAGTTTCTCCTATAATTCACCCCTCCACTTT
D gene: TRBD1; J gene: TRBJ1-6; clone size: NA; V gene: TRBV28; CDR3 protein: CASKPQGFNSPLHF; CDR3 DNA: TGTGCCAGTAAACCACAGGGGTTCAATTCACCCCTCCACTTT
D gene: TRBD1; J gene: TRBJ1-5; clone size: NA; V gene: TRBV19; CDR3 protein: CASKDRVSNQPQHF; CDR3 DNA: TGTGCCAGTAAAGACAGGGTGAGCAATCAGCCCCAGCATTTT
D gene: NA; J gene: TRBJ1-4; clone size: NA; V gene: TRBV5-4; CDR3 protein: CASSLVGHEEKLFF; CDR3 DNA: TGTGCCAGCAGCTTAGTAGGGCACGAGGAAAAACTGTTTTTT
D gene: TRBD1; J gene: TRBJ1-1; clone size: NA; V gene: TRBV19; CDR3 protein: CASSIDWTGTGRSDTEAFF; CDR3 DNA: TGTGCCAGTAGTATAGATTGGACGGGGACAGGGCGTTCTGACACTGAAGCTTTCTTT
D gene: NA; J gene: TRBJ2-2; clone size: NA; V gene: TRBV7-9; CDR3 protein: CASSYPLSRGTGELFF; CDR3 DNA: TGTGCCAGCAGCTATCCCCTATCACGGGGCACCGGGGAGCTGTTTTTT
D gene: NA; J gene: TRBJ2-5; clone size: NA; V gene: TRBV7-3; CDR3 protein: CASSPTGTGRETQYF; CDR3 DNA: TGTGCCAGCAGCCCGACGGGGACTGGCCGGGAGACCCAGTACTTC
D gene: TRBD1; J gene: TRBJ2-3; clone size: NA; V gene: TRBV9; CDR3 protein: CASSVGGQGQTTQYF; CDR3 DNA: TGTGCCAGCAGCGTAGGGGGACAGGGACAGACTACGCAGTATTTT
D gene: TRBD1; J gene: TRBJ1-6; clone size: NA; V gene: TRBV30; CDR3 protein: CAWTGTGDNSPLHF; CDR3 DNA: TGTGCCTGGACGGGGACAGGGGACAATTCACCCCTCCACTTT
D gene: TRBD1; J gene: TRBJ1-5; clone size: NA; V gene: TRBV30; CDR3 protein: CAWSGDRQGQPQHF; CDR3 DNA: TGTGCCTGGAGTGGGGACAGACAGGGTCAGCCCCAGCATTTT
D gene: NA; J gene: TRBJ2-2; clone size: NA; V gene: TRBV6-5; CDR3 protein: CASQVWGSNTGELFF; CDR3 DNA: TGTGCCTCCCAAGTATGGGGATCGAACACCGGGGAGCTGTTTTTT
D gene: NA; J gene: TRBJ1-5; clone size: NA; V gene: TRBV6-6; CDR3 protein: CASRPIQGPQHF; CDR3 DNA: TGTGCCAGCAGACCGATACAGGGGCCCCAGCATTTT
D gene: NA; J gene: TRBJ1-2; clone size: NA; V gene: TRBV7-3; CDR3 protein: CASSSAGGQPGYGYTF; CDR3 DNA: TGTGCCAGCAGCTCTGCCGGGGGCCAACCGGGTTATGGCTACACCTTC
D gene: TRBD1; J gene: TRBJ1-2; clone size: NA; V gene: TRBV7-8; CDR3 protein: CASSLLRGTGGGGYTF; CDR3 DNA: TGTGCCAGCAGCTTACTTCGCGGGACAGGGGGCGGTGGCTACACCTTC
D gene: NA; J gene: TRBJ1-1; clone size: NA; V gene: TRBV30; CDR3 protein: CAWSVTGVRNTEAFF; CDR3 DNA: TGTGCCTGGAGTGTAACGGGGGTGAGGAACACTGAAGCTTTCTTT
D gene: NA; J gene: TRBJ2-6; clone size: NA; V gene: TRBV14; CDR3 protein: CASSPHGANVLTF; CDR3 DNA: TGTGCCAGCAGCCCCCACGGGGCCAACGTCCTGACTTTC